This TCR beta chain is drawn from a study of T cells in Graves' hyperthyroidism and ophthalmopathy. TCR beta CDR3 sequences were amplified from RNA transcripts. The TCR CDR3 was amplified in a first-round RT-PCR using the HTBI primer set. TCRdb recomputed calls from the multiplex PCR reads with MiXCR, one row per CDR3 protein. The sample lists around 690,000 distinct CDR3 sequences, roughly 20% occurring once. Germline CDR1 and CDR2: SEHNR and FQNEAQ (reference sequence). This CDR3 region has 14 residues. V gave up 3 bases and J gave up 5 bases; unmatched junction bases: 4. This clonotype was detected ten times or more.

The chain employs TRBV7-9 and TRBJ2-5, with 9 bases that match TRBD1. This receptor was taken from a man aged 25 to 40 with Graves' ophthalmopathy. The sequenced material came from blood. The CDR3 is CASSLTGGEETQYF. CDR3 coding DNA: TGTGCCAGCAGCTTGACAGGGGGAGAGGAGACCCAGTACTTC.